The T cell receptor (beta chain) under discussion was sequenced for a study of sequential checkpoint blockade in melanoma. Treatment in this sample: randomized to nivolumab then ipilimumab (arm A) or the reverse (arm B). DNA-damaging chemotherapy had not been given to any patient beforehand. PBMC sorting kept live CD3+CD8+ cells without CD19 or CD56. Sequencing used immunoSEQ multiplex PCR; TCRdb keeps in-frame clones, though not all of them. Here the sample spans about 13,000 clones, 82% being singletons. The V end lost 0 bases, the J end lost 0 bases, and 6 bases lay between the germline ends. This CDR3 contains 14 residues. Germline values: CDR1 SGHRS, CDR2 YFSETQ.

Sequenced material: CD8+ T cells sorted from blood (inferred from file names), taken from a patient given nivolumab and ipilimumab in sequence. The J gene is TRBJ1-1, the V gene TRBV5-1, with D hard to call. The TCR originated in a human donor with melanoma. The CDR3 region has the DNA TGCGCCAGCAGCTTGGCTCTCCTGAACACTGAAGCTTTCTTT. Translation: CASSLALLNTEAFF.